A single sample is the source of the 8 T cell receptor beta chains below, sequenced in a study of cytomegalovirus exposure and HLA in healthy donors. Some clones are missing from TCRdb's copy, which holds only in-frame ones; the method was immunoSEQ multiplex PCR. This sample has 97,000 or so clones, with around 96% found just once. Sequencing input: PBMCs. These receptors all stem from a woman under 30 in good health and CMV-seronegative.

J is TRBJ2-7 and V is TRBV27, with 9 bases that match TRBD2. Trimming cost V 7 bases and J 4 bases; bases outside gene matches: 11. The V gene's germline CDR1 is MNHEY and CDR2 SMNVEV (reference sequence). This CDR3 contains 15 residues. CDR3 sequence: CASTTAGTSRYEQYF. In DNA, the CDR3 is TGTGCCAGCACTACTGCCGGGACTAGCAGATACGAGCAGTACTTC.

This rearrangement joins TRBV7-2 to TRBJ2-1; 7 bases align to TRBD2. Germline assignment: CDR1 SGHTA and CDR2 FQGNSA. This CDR3 has 11 amino acids. Germline trimming cut 5 bases from V and 10 bases from J; bases unmatched to any gene: 2. The CDR3 nucleotides are TGTGCCAGCAGCCTGACTAGCGAGCAGTTCTTC. Residues: CASSLTSEQFF.

The V gene is TRBV10-1, the J gene TRBJ2-2, with D perhaps matching TRBD2 (5 bases). Germline V gene sequence: CDR1 WNHNN, CDR2 SYGVQD (reference sequence). Trimming left V 8 bases short and J 5 bases short, with 12 bases between. This CDR3 has 13 residues. The CDR3 bases are TGCGCCAGCTCCCGGACTGTGACCGGGGAGCTGTTTTTT. Protein sequence: CASSRTVTGELFF.

The rearrangement uses TRBV6-1 and TRBJ2-3; possibly TRBD2 for D (5 bases). V was trimmed by 1 base and J by 6 bases, leaving 14 bases between them. Germline lookup yields CDR1 MNHNS and CDR2 SASEGT. This CDR3 is 15 amino acids long. The CDR3 reads CASSEGARKRDTQYF. CDR3 nucleotide sequence: TGTGCCAGCAGTGAAGGCGCCAGGAAGCGGGATACGCAGTATTTT.

V gene TRBV5-8 combines with J gene TRBJ1-2; tentative D call: TRBD1 (6 bases). CDR1 and CDR2 from the germline V gene are SGHTS and YDEGEE. Deletions cut 4 bases from V and 2 bases from J, with 12 bases between. CDR3 length: 14 residues. The CDR3: CASSPPGQNYGYTF. DNA for the CDR3: TGTGCCAGCAGCCCGCCCGGACAGAACTATGGCTACACCTTC. The full variable domain, with the rest looked up from reference TRBV5-8 and TRBJ1-2, is EAGVTQSPTHLIKTRGQQATLRCSPISGHTSVYWYQQALGLGLQFLLWYDEGEERNRGNFPPRFSGRQFPNYSSELNVNALELEDSALYLCASSPPGQNYGYTFGSGTRLTVV.

Written as DNA, the CDR3 is TGTGCCAGCAGTGGGGGGACAGGGACCCAAGAGACCCAGTACTTC. Its protein product is CASSGGTGTQETQYF. V usage is TRBV2 and J usage is TRBJ2-5; 9 nucleotides match TRBD1. Germline V gene data show CDR1 as SNHLY and CDR2 as FYNNEI. The CDR3 consists of 15 residues. Trimming took 4 bases from V and 1 from J; bases not matched to a gene: 4.

This rearrangement joins TRBV10-2 to TRBJ2-1; the match to TRBD2 covers 13 bases. Germline lookup yields CDR1 WSHSY and CDR2 SAAADI. With 6 bases clipped from V and 3 bases from J, the junction kept 5 bases outside the gene matches. This CDR3 region has 16 residues. The CDR3 DNA follows: TGCGCCAGCAGCGAGGGACTAGCGGGGCTCTACAATGAGCAGTTCTTC. Translating it yields CASSEGLAGLYNEQFF.

This chain links TRBV7-2 with TRBJ2-5, with 7 bases matching TRBD1. The CDR3 is 15 amino acids. The J segment lost 7 bases and the V segment lost 5 bases, leaving 13 bases of the junction unmatched. Germline CDR1 and CDR2: SGHTA and FQGNSA. Written as DNA, the CDR3 is TGTGCCAGCAGCGCCGGGACAGTTGAAGGCGGGACCCAGTACTTC. Protein sequence: CASSAGTVEGGTQYF.